A selection of T cell receptor beta chains follows, all from one sample in a study of PD-1 blockade in classical Hodgkin lymphoma. Sequencing used immunoSEQ multiplex PCR; TCRdb keeps in-frame clones, though not all of them. The data show about 21,000 clones, about two thirds seen once. Sequenced material: peripheral blood mononuclear cells (PBMCs), taken at baseline. Receptors were obtained from a human donor with classical Hodgkin lymphoma. The CDR3 runs from the conserved cysteine through the conserved F or W. D genes are given only for firm matches. Only part of the rows carry a size: once, few, many, or a class if the clone is expanded.

clone_size | d_call | j_call | v_call | cdr3_aa | cdr3_nt
. | TRBD1 | TRBJ1-1 | TRBV5-1 | CASSFSRTGGAFF | TGCGCCAGCAGCTTCTCACGGACAGGGGGAGCTTTCTTT
. | . | TRBJ1-1 | TRBV29-1 | CSVWGGTEAFF | TGCAGCGTCTGGGGGGGCACTGAAGCTTTCTTT
. | . | TRBJ2-7 | TRBV7-2 | CASSLGVSQYYEQYF | TGTGCCAGCAGCTTAGGTGTAAGCCAGTACTACGAGCAGTACTTC
. | TRBD1 | TRBJ2-1 | TRBV6-6 | CASRTGLGDEQFF | TGTGCCAGCCGGACAGGGTTAGGCGATGAGCAGTTCTTC
. | . | TRBJ2-1 | TRBV5-1 | CASSLEGNEQFF | TGCGCCAGCAGCTTGGAAGGGAATGAGCAGTTCTTC
. | TRBD2 | TRBJ2-7 | TRBV28 | CASSPLLAGHYEQYF | TGTGCCAGCAGTCCTCTCCTAGCGGGGCACTACGAGCAGTACTTC
. | . | TRBJ2-2 | TRBV5-1 | CASSFPGELFF | TGCGCCAGCAGCTTTCCCGGGGAGCTGTTTTTT
. | TRBD2 | TRBJ2-2 | TRBV4-2 | CASSRGSSDTGELFF | TGTGCCAGCAGCCGCGGGAGCTCCGACACCGGGGAGCTGTTTTTT
. | . | TRBJ2-3 | TRBV28 | CASSSPGGGNTDTQYF | TGTGCCAGCAGTTCGCCTGGGGGGGGCAACACAGATACGCAGTATTTT
. | . | TRBJ2-7 | TRBV4-1 | CASSQAPPDRLHEQYF | TGCGCCAGCAGCCAAGCCCCCCCCGATCGGTTGCACGAGCAGTACTTC
. | TRBD1 | TRBJ2-7 | TRBV27 | CASSLSGTGNSYEQYF | TGTGCCAGCAGTTTATCGGGGACAGGGAACTCCTACGAGCAGTACTTC
. | TRBD1 | TRBJ1-2 | TRBV5-5 | CASSLATGGGYGYTF | TGTGCCAGCAGCTTGGCGACAGGGGGCGGGTATGGCTACACCTTC
. | TRBD2 | TRBJ2-2 | TRBV19 | CAAGTSGRGTGELFF | TGTGCCGCAGGAACTAGCGGGAGAGGAACCGGGGAGCTGTTTTTT
. | TRBD1 | TRBJ2-7 | TRBV19 | CASTPTGGVYEQYF | TGTGCCAGTACCCCGACAGGGGGCGTCTACGAGCAGTACTTC
. | . | TRBJ1-2 | TRBV7-9 | CASSPGGQEDNYGYTF | TGTGCCAGCAGCCCCGGAGGACAAGAAGACAACTATGGCTACACCTTC
. | . | TRBJ1-5 | TRBV6-5 | CASSYSGTTDQPQHF | TGTGCCAGCAGTTACTCAGGGACAACGGATCAGCCCCAGCATTTT
. | . | TRBJ2-7 | TRBV28 | CASSLWDIEYEQYF | TGTGCCAGCAGTTTATGGGACATAGAGTACGAGCAGTACTTC
. | . | TRBJ2-1 | TRBV5-1 | CASSLEERATGHNEQFF | TGCGCCAGCAGCTTGGAAGAGAGGGCCACCGGCCACAATGAGCAGTTCTTC
. | . | TRBJ1-6 | TRBV11-2 | CASSLSTNSPLHF | TGTGCCAGCAGCTTGTCCACAAACTCACCCCTCCACTTT
. | . | TRBJ2-7 | TRBV7-9 | CASTPGVGPYEQYF | TGTGCCAGCACCCCAGGGGTAGGTCCCTACGAGCAGTACTTC
few | . | TRBJ1-5 | TRBV19 | CASSLATGQPQHF | TGTGCCAGTAGTTTGGCGACGGGTCAGCCCCAGCATTTT
. | . | TRBJ2-1 | TRBV7-3 | CASSSQTTGSGSNEQFF | TGTGCCAGCAGCTCCCAAACGACAGGTTCCGGGTCCAATGAGCAGTTCTTC
. | TRBD1 | TRBJ1-1 | TRBV7-9 | CASSLGQTNTEAFF | TGTGCCAGCAGCTTGGGACAGACGAACACTGAAGCTTTCTTT
. | . | TRBJ1-1 | TRBV18 | CASSPPGPLTEAFF | TGTGCCAGCTCACCACCGGGACCATTGACTGAAGCTTTCTTT
. | . | TRBJ2-1 | TRBV9 | CASSPWGARFHNEQFF | TGTGCCAGCAGCCCGTGGGGGGCTAGATTCCACAATGAGCAGTTCTTC
few | . | TRBJ1-6 | TRBV19 | CASSKGAKDSPLHF | TGTGCCAGTAGTAAGGGCGCGAAGGACTCACCCCTCCACTTT
few | . | TRBJ1-4 | TRBV7-9 | CASSLARLTNEKLFF | TGTGCCAGCAGCTTAGCTAGACTAACTAATGAAAAACTGTTTTTT
. | TRBD1 | TRBJ1-1 | TRBV18 | CASSPQQGENTEAFF | TGTGCCAGCTCACCACAGCAGGGGGAGAACACTGAAGCTTTCTTT
. | . | TRBJ1-2 | TRBV9 | CASGPGGRPYGYTF | TGTGCCAGCGGGCCGGGTGGCAGACCCTATGGCTACACCTTC
. | TRBD1 | TRBJ1-5 | TRBV18 | CASSTGSNQPQHF | TGTGCCAGCTCGACAGGGTCCAATCAGCCCCAGCATTTT
once | . | TRBJ1-2 | TRBV21-1 | CASKEVVGSEGYTF | TGTGCCAGCAAGGAGGTCGTGGGTTCAGAAGGCTACACCTTC
. | . | TRBJ2-5 | TRBV7-2 | CASSPTFGETQYF | TGTGCCAGCAGCCCCACCTTTGGGGAGACCCAGTACTTC
. | TRBD1 | TRBJ1-5 | TRBV5-1 | CASKEGANSNQPQHF | TGCGCCAGCAAAGAGGGGGCAAATAGCAATCAGCCCCAGCATTTT
. | TRBD2 | TRBJ2-5 | TRBV7-2 | CASSQLAGGQETQYF | TGTGCCAGCAGCCAACTAGCGGGGGGGCAGGAGACCCAGTACTTC
. | . | TRBJ2-3 | TRBV11-2 | CASSLRGAGRADTQYF | TGTGCCAGCAGCTTAAGGGGCGCGGGGCGGGCAGATACGCAGTATTTT
. | . | TRBJ2-7 | TRBV28 | CASSLLNRVYEQYF | TGTGCCAGCAGTTTATTGAACAGGGTGTACGAGCAGTACTTC
. | . | TRBJ2-7 | TRBV5-6 | CASSPDGRYEQYF | TGTGCCAGCAGCCCCGATGGGCGATACGAGCAGTACTTC
. | . | TRBJ1-4 | TRBV27 | CASSREGQTTNEKLFF | TGTGCCAGCAGTCGTGAAGGACAGACAACTAATGAAAAACTGTTTTTT
. | TRBD2 | TRBJ2-1 | TRBV6-6 | CASRGRGWANEQFF | TGTGCCAGCAGGGGGAGGGGTTGGGCCAATGAGCAGTTCTTC
. | TRBD1 | TRBJ2-2 | TRBV10-3 | CAAKADRDAGELFF | TGTGCCGCGAAAGCGGACAGGGACGCCGGGGAGCTGTTTTTT
medium-sized | . | TRBJ1-1 | TRBV4-2 | CASSQDLGGLGGAFF | TGTGCCAGCAGCCAAGATCTGGGAGGCCTCGGGGGAGCTTTCTTT
. | . | TRBJ1-2 | TRBV19 | CASSRADTNYGYTF | TGTGCCAGTAGTCGGGCCGATACTAACTATGGCTACACCTTC
few | . | TRBJ2-2 | TRBV5-1 | CASSLDSRGLFF | TGCGCCAGCAGCTTGGATTCGCGGGGGCTGTTTTTT
few | . | TRBJ2-3 | TRBV11-2 | CASSLDSLVLATQYF | TGTGCCAGCAGCTTAGATTCACTAGTTCTGGCTACGCAGTATTTT
. | TRBD2 | TRBJ2-1 | TRBV19 | CASSAWLADYNEQFF | TGTGCCAGTAGCGCCTGGCTAGCGGATTACAATGAGCAGTTCTTC
. | TRBD2 | TRBJ2-1 | TRBV4-2 | CASSPGGSYNEQFF | TGTGCCAGCAGCCCGGGGGGGTCCTACAATGAGCAGTTCTTC
. | . | TRBJ1-1 | TRBV10-1 | CASSESADEAFF | TGCGCCAGCAGTGAGTCGGCGGATGAAGCTTTCTTT
. | . | TRBJ1-2 | TRBV11-2 | CASSLGGKGAGYTF | TGTGCCAGCAGCTTAGGAGGGAAGGGCGCCGGCTACACCTTC
. | TRBD1 | TRBJ1-5 | TRBV25-1 | CASSDQDRGPGQPQHF | TGTGCCAGCAGTGACCAGGACAGGGGGCCCGGGCAGCCCCAGCATTTT
. | . | TRBJ1-3 | TRBV30 | CAWDLGVGNTIYF | TGTGCCTGGGACTTAGGGGTAGGAAACACCATATATTTT
. | . | TRBJ1-1 | TRBV7-2 | CASSGGQLNTEAFF | TGTGCCAGCAGCGGAGGACAATTGAACACTGAAGCTTTCTTT
. | . | TRBJ2-3 | TRBV7-2 | CASSLGGEEADTQYF | TGTGCCAGCAGCTTAGGCGGGGAGGAGGCAGATACGCAGTATTTT
. | TRBD2 | TRBJ2-4 | TRBV28 | CASSKLAGGPLVKNIQYF | TGTGCCAGCAGTAAACTAGCGGGAGGGCCGTTAGTCAAAAACATTCAGTACTTC
. | TRBD1 | TRBJ1-4 | TRBV7-2 | CASSPQGEKLFF | TGTGCCAGCAGCCCACAGGGGGAAAAACTGTTTTTT
. | TRBD1 | TRBJ1-2 | TRBV7-2 | CASSVLQGDYGYTF | TGTGCCAGCAGCGTCCTACAGGGGGACTATGGCTACACCTTC